Presented here are 7 T cell receptor beta chains from one specimen sequenced in a study of T-cell reconstitution after alpha-beta-depleted transplantation in children. Unique molecular identifiers were used in preparing the TCRbeta library. MiXCR, run by TCRdb on the PCR reads, gives a single entry per CDR3 protein. The sample includes 380,000 or so distinct CDR3 sequences, roughly 15% of them seen just once. Specimen: PBMCs, collected from the stem cell graft. The receptors shown here come from a human donor who donated a stem cell graft to a child with Fanconi anemia.

The rearrangement links TRBV6-5 to TRBJ1-5; D not certain. This CDR3 is 13 amino acids long. Germline V gene data show CDR1 as MNHEY and CDR2 as SVGAGI. V lost 2 bases, J lost 4 bases, and 6 bases lay in between. The CDR3 DNA follows: TGTGCCAGCAGTTACAGAGCGAATCAGCCCCAGCATTTT. Its translation is CASSYRANQPQHF.

V and J are TRBV12-3 or TRBV12-4 and TRBJ1-2, with D unresolved. Trimming shortened V by 5 bases and J by 8 bases, and 15 bases separated the two germline ends. The CDR3 is made up of 13 amino acids. The CDR3 reads CASSPTVTEGYTF. CDR3 sequence (DNA): TGTGCCAGCAGTCCGACCGTAACGGAAGGCTACACCTTC.

The chain carries TRBV4-2 and TRBJ2-3; TRBD2 aligns across 7 bases. The CDR3 has 14 amino acids. Unmatched junction bases numbered 6, after V lost 4 bases and J lost 5 bases. CDR1 is LGHNA, CDR2 YNFKEQ, per germline. CDR3: CASSLSGARDTQYF. CDR3 coding DNA: TGTGCCAGCAGCCTCAGCGGGGCGAGAGATACGCAGTATTTT.

This clonotype was recorded a few times. The chain employs TRBV12-3 or TRBV12-4 and TRBJ2-6; D is undetermined. V was trimmed by 5 bases and J by 0 bases, leaving 20 bases between them. This CDR3 is 19 amino acids long. Here the CDR3 DNA reads TGTGCCAGCAGTCAAGAGACACATTCCCCTCCCTCTGGGGCCAACGTCCTGACTTTC. Translated, it gives CASSQETHSPPSGANVLTF.

The chain is built from TRBV5-5 and TRBJ2-4; D remains unclear. This CDR3 is built from 14 residues. Germline-derived CDR1 and CDR2 are SGHKS and YYEKEE (reference sequence). V was shortened by 3 bases and J by 8 bases, with 15 bases between the two germline ends. CDR3 protein: CASSWTRLVDIQYF. The CDR3 region has the DNA TGTGCCAGCAGCTGGACCCGCCTGGTGGACATTCAGTACTTC.

The sample holds a few counts of this clonotype. CDR3 DNA sequence: TGTGCCAGCAGTGAATTTCAGGCACCTTATGGCTACACCTTC. This encodes CASSEFQAPYGYTF. The chain has TRBV25-1 and TRBJ1-2; D remains unclear. This CDR3 is 14 amino acids long. The germline V gene has CDR1 MGHDK and CDR2 SYGVNS. The ends were cut back, 1 base at V and 5 bases at J, with 11 bases in the middle.

This clonotype showed up many times. This sequence joins TRBV10-3 and TRBJ2-1, with D hard to call. There are 14 residues in the CDR3. In germline, CDR1 is ENHRY, CDR2 SYGVKD. V lost 11 bases to trimming and J lost 5 bases, with 19 bases between them. CDR3 in DNA: TGTGCCGCCGGGTCAGGAGATGCGGACAATGAGCAGTTCTTC. It is translated as CAAGSGDADNEQFF.